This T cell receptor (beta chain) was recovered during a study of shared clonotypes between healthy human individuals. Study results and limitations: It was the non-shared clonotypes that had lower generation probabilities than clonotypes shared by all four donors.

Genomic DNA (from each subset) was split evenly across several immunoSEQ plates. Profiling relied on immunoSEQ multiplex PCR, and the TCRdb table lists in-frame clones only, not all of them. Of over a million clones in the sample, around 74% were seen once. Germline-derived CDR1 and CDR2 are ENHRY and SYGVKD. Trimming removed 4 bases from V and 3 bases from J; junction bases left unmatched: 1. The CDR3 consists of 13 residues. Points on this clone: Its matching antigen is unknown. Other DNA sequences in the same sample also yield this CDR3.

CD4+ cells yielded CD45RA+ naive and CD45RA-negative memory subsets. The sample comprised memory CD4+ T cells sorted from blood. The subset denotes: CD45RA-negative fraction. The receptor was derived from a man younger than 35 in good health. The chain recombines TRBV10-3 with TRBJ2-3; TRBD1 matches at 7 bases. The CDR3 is CAISGQGTDTQYF. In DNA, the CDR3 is TGTGCCATCAGTGGACAGGGAACAGATACGCAGTATTTT.